This TCR beta chain was sequenced during a study of shared clonotypes between healthy human individuals. Overall study: CD4 naive cells filled three plates per donor, CD4 memory three, CD8 naive two and CD8 memory one.

Trimming at V came to 4 bases and at J to 3 bases, leaving 8 bases not matched to a gene. CDR3 size: 16 residues. Looked up from germline, CDR1 is SGHVS and CDR2 is FNYEAQ. In the original analysis: ImmunoSEQ output lacked quality scores and full-length reads, limiting matched filtering. The repertoire was sequenced with immunoSEQ multiplex PCR; TCRdb's copy has only in-frame clones and lacks some. V and J calls and clone size follow that table, whereas D and trimming were derived from the DNA. The sample yields about 1 million clones, about 75% seen once. Material for sequencing was memory CD4+ T cells sorted from blood. The subset: CD45RA-negative fraction. This TCR came from a man aged 18 to 30 in good health. This chain joins TRBV7-6 and TRBJ2-3; 9 positions match TRBD2. The CDR3 loop is CASSSLSGSSTDTQYF. The CDR3, as DNA: TGTGCCAGCAGCTCTCTTAGCGGGAGTTCAACAGATACGCAGTATTTT.